The T cell receptor beta chain under discussion was sequenced for a study of T cell repertoires in cytomegalovirus infection. Comment on this clonotype: Its matching antigen is unknown.

The V and J ends lost 1 base and 3 bases respectively, with 10 bases between them. Germline values: CDR1 SGHVS, CDR2 FNYEAQ. This CDR3 has 15 residues. Study-wide points: HLA-C-restricted CMV clonotypes gave the most frequent clonotype in two of eight donors. Carriers of CMV plus the relevant HLA were identified by cumulative public TCR beta family frequency.

TCRdb independently ran MiXCR on the reads; one entry per CDR3 protein. The top ten hold 2.8% of the sample, which has roughly 760,000 distinct CDR3 sequences, 35% to 40% seen once. This TCR was sampled from a human donor in good health (CMV status not recorded). Some clones in this sample may be carry-over from other donors' samples. V and J are TRBV7-6 and TRBJ2-1; possible D gene TRBD1, 6 bases. Specimen: PBMCs. The CDR3 sequence: CASSLDRAIYNEQFF. The CDR3 DNA sequence: TGTGCCAGCAGCTTAGACAGGGCTATCTACAATGAGCAGTTCTTC.